This T cell receptor (beta chain) was sequenced for a study of blood T cell repertoires in COVID-19. The wider study: Both acute and convalescent COVID-19 samples were obtained from the United States, Italy and Spain. T cells, B-cell-depleted T cells, or PBMCs supplied cDNA or gDNA.

Original analysis: Quantification of nucleated cells was approximated via reference gene primer amplification. The data were produced by immunoSEQ multiplex PCR, yet TCRdb's version contains in-frame clones alone and is incomplete. That table furnishes V, J and clone size, whereas the DNA furnished D and trimming. The data show more than 200,000 clones, with approximately 91% seen just once and under 2.5% held by the top ten. The germline V gene encodes CDR1 MNHNY and CDR2 SVGAGI (reference sequence). The CDR3 has 16 amino acids. Germline trimming cut 5 bases from V and 7 bases from J; bases unmatched to any gene: 11.

This clonotype originated in a woman in her thirties or forties who had recovered from COVID-19. The material sequenced was peripheral blood. The V call is TRBV6-6, the J call TRBJ1-5; 10 nucleotides agree with TRBD1. CDR3 DNA: TGTGCCAGCAGTACCCCGGGACAGGGGCTCTTCCAGCCCCAGCATTTT. It encodes CASSTPGQGLFQPQHF.